Listed here are 26 T cell receptor beta chains from one sample, sequenced in a study of T cell responses to AZD1222 COVID-19 vaccine. Profiled with immunoSEQ multiplex PCR; TCRdb holds only in-frame clones, not every one. The table lists some 100,000 clones, roughly 89% of them singletons, with 6.5% to 7.5% in the top ten. This material consisted of peripheral blood, taken 28 days after the second AZD1222 dose. These receptors were taken from an adult who received the AZD1222 COVID-19 vaccine.

The genes are TRBV7-9 and TRBJ2-2; D is perhaps TRBD2 (6 bases). Germline CDR1 is SEHNR and CDR2 is FQNEAQ (reference sequence). Between the trimmed V and J ends, which lost 2 bases and 4 bases, there was a span of 14 bases. This CDR3 region has 16 residues. The CDR3 protein is CASSLSWGERTGELFF. In DNA form, the CDR3 reads TGTGCCAGCAGCTTATCGTGGGGGGAGCGCACCGGGGAGCTGTTTTTT.

The chain links TRBV9 to TRBJ1-2; D call uncertain. V was cut by 6 bases and J by 6 bases, with 12 bases left in between. Germline V gives CDR1 SGDLS, CDR2 YYNGEE. The CDR3 extends over 12 amino acids. The CDR3 here is CASTRGIDGYTF. The CDR3 DNA reads TGTGCCAGCACCAGAGGGATAGATGGCTACACCTTC.

The chain joins TRBV11-2 to TRBJ1-2; tentative D call: TRBD1 (5 bases). Trimming cost V 2 bases and J 3 bases, with 19 bases left between them. The CDR3 runs 17 residues. Germline V gene data show CDR1 as SGHAT and CDR2 as FQNNGV. In DNA, the CDR3 is TGTGCCAGCAGCTTAACCTTTAGGTCGGGGGGGGACTATGGCTACACCTTC. Translating gives CASSLTFRSGGDYGYTF.

The chain employs TRBV28 and TRBJ2-1, with 15 bases lining up with TRBD2. The CDR3 totals 19 residues. Unmatched junction bases numbered 10, after V lost 5 bases and J lost 2 bases. In germline, CDR1 is MDHEN, CDR2 SYDVKM. The CDR3 region is CASSRGGTSGRRAYNEQFF. In nucleotides, the CDR3 is TGTGCCAGCAGTCGGGGGGGGACTAGCGGGAGGAGGGCCTACAATGAGCAGTTCTTC.

The rearrangement links TRBV7-9 to TRBJ1-2, with 7 bases identical to TRBD1. This CDR3 comprises 13 residues. Germline CDR1 and CDR2: SEHNR and FQNEAQ (reference sequence). J gave up 5 bases and V 5 bases, and 5 bases lay outside the gene matches. The CDR3 DNA reads TGTGCCAGCAGCCCGGGGACAGATTATGGCTACACCTTC. Its protein product is CASSPGTDYGYTF.

This clone has more than one count but fewer than ten. The chain has TRBV30 and TRBJ1-6, with 12 bases fitting TRBD1. Germline V gene sequence: CDR1 GTSNPN, CDR2 SVGIG (reference sequence). The CDR3 covers 16 residues. J lost 6 bases, V lost 2 bases, and 5 bases had no gene match. CDR3 nucleotide sequence: TGTGCCTGGAGTAGGGACAGGGGGCCTAGTAATTCACCCCTCCACTTT. This sequence encodes CAWSRDRGPSNSPLHF.

This CDR3 is CASSPAGGDEKLFF. DNA of the CDR3: TGTGCCAGCTCACCAGCGGGGGGCGACGAAAAACTGTTTTTT. The V gene is TRBV18, the J gene TRBJ1-4; D possibly corresponds to TRBD1 (6 bases). V lost 2 bases to trimming and J lost 8 bases, with 12 bases between them. This CDR3 has 14 amino acids. Germline V gene lookup returns CDR1 KGHSH and CDR2 LQKENI.

The chain has TRBV10-1 and TRBJ1-3; the D is unclear. CDR3 length: 14 residues. V lost 2 bases to trimming and J lost 4 bases, with 9 bases between them. Germline lookup yields CDR1 WNHNN and CDR2 SYGVQD (reference sequence). CDR3 residues: CASSEAGRGNTIYF. In nucleotides, the CDR3 is TGCGCCAGCAGTGAGGCAGGTAGAGGAAACACCATATATTTT.

V usage is TRBV7-3 and J usage is TRBJ2-3; 9 bases fit TRBD1. CDR3 length equals 16 residues. The V and J ends lost 2 bases and 1 base, in that order; junction bases with no gene match: 4. CDR1 is SGHTA and CDR2 is FQGTGA in the germline V gene. The CDR3 DNA reads TGTGCCAGCAGCTTATCATGGACAGGGGGCACAGATACGCAGTATTTT. Translation gives CASSLSWTGGTDTQYF.

This clone was recorded only once. The V and J genes are TRBV19 and TRBJ1-2, with D possibly TRBD1 on 5 matching bases. V lost 6 bases, J lost 0 bases, and 17 bases lay in between. From germline, CDR1 is LNHDA and CDR2 SQIVND (reference sequence). This CDR3 contains 16 residues. The CDR3 sequence: CASSKSRARANYGYTF. The CDR3 coding sequence is TGTGCCAGTAGCAAAAGCAGGGCAAGAGCTAACTATGGCTACACCTTC.

The rearrangement uses TRBV7-3 and TRBJ2-1; 9 bases fit TRBD2. The CDR3 runs to 14 residues. V was clipped by 2 bases and J by 7 bases; unmatched bases: 3. Germline CDR1 is SGHTA and CDR2 is FQGTGA. DNA of the CDR3: TGTGCCAGCAGCTTAGCGGGGGGGCAGAATGAGCAGTTCTTC. It codes for CASSLAGGQNEQFF.

The chain links TRBV4-3 to TRBJ2-1; 10 positions agree with TRBD2. The V segment lost 0 bases and the J segment 9 bases; nucleotides outside the gene matches: 8. Germline V gene lookup returns CDR1 LGHNA and CDR2 YSLEER. This CDR3 has 16 amino acids. The CDR3: CASSQERTSGTGEQFF. The DNA for the CDR3 is TGCGCCAGCAGCCAAGAAAGAACTAGCGGGACTGGTGAGCAGTTCTTC.

This chain links TRBV6-4 with TRBJ1-1; TRBD1 aligns across 10 bases. Germline CDR1 reads MRHNA; CDR2 reads SNTAGT. The length of the CDR3 is 15 residues. V trimming: 4 bases; J trimming: 5 bases; junction bases outside the gene matches: 7. For the CDR3, the DNA is TGTGCCAGCAGTGCTATGGGACAGGGGAGGACTGAAGCTTTCTTT. Translation: CASSAMGQGRTEAFF.

The V call is TRBV9, the J call TRBJ2-7; the match to TRBD2 covers 9 bases. Looked up from germline, CDR1 is SGDLS and CDR2 is YYNGEE. The V and J ends lost 6 bases and 3 bases, in that order; junction bases with no gene match: 10. The length of the CDR3 is 15 residues. CDR3 in amino acids: CASNPWTSANYEQYF. The CDR3 DNA follows: TGTGCCAGCAACCCCTGGACTAGCGCCAACTACGAGCAGTACTTC.

The J gene is TRBJ2-7, the V gene TRBV4-2; D ambiguous. V was clipped by 0 bases and J by 3 bases, with 9 bases between them. This CDR3 contains 14 residues. Germline-derived CDR1 and CDR2 are LGHNA and YNFKEQ. The CDR3: CASSQDGSNYEQYF. Here the CDR3 DNA reads TGTGCCAGCAGCCAAGATGGGTCTAACTACGAGCAGTACTTC.

The chain recombines TRBV10-2 with TRBJ2-3; TRBD2 matches at 12 bases. Germline lookup yields CDR1 WSHSY and CDR2 SAAADI. The V gene end was trimmed by 4 bases and the J gene end by 3 bases; junction bases not matched to a gene: 5. The CDR3 runs to 16 residues. In DNA, the CDR3 is TGCGCCAGCAGTGCTAGCGGGAGGGCCGGGACAGATACGCAGTATTTT. This codes for CASSASGRAGTDTQYF.

This chain links TRBV19 with TRBJ2-2; 11 bases line up with TRBD2. Losses at the gene ends were 6 bases for V and 2 bases for J; bases not matched to a gene: 11. The V gene's germline CDR1 is LNHDA and CDR2 SQIVND (reference sequence). There are 18 residues in the CDR3. In nucleotides, the CDR3 is TGTGCCAGTAGAGCAGGGACTAGCGGCCTTTTTAACACCGGGGAGCTGTTTTTT. It translates to CASRAGTSGLFNTGELFF.

This clone was counted between two and nine times. The chain has TRBV6-2 or TRBV6-3 and TRBJ2-7; D is unresolved. The CDR3 is 14 residues long. V lost 2 bases to trimming and J lost 7 bases, with 15 bases between them. The germline gives CDR1 MNHEY, CDR2 SVGEGT. The CDR3 is CASSYSTGLSEQYF. As DNA, the CDR3 is TGTGCCAGCAGTTACAGTACCGGTTTGAGTGAGCAGTACTTC.

V gene TRBV27 combines with J gene TRBJ1-6; D unresolved. V was shortened by 4 bases and J by 5 bases, with 3 bases between the two germline ends. Germline CDR1 and CDR2: MNHEY and SMNVEV (reference sequence). This CDR3 region has 12 residues. CDR3 bases: TGTGCCAGCAGTTATCATAATTCACCCCTCCACTTT. This encodes CASSYHNSPLHF.

V and J are TRBV27 and TRBJ1-1; D is undetermined. Germline-derived CDR1 and CDR2 are MNHEY and SMNVEV (reference sequence). The CDR3 loop spans 14 amino acids. V lost 0 bases and J 5 bases, leaving 10 bases between the germline ends. The CDR3 nucleotides read TGTGCCAGCAGTTTATCTCGGATCAGGACTGAAGCTTTCTTT. Translation: CASSLSRIRTEAFF.

The chain uses TRBV7-6 and TRBJ1-1; 8 bases agree with TRBD1. Trimming at V came to 2 bases and at J to 3 bases, leaving 11 bases not matched to a gene. This CDR3 contains 17 residues. The germline CDR1 and CDR2 sequences are SGHVS and FNYEAQ. The CDR3 DNA is TGTGCCAGCAGCTTAAGTCCAGGGGGCCTTGGGTACACTGAAGCTTTCTTT. Translating gives CASSLSPGGLGYTEAFF.

The count of this clone is one. This chain joins TRBV13 and TRBJ2-1; 7 nucleotides align to TRBD2. Germline lookup yields CDR1 PRHDT and CDR2 FYEKMQ (reference sequence). Trimming took 4 bases from V and 0 from J; bases not matched to a gene: 3. The CDR3 extends over 15 amino acids. The CDR3 nucleotides read TGTGCCAGCAGCTCTAGCGGAAGCTCCTACAATGAGCAGTTCTTC. Protein: CASSSSGSSYNEQFF.

The V and J genes are TRBV6-1 and TRBJ2-7; unclear D gene. CDR3 size: 14 residues. Trimming took 2 bases from V and 2 from J, leaving 10 bases between them. CDR1 and CDR2 from the germline V gene are MNHNS and SASEGT. The CDR3 loop reads CASSELAATYEQYF. CDR3 nucleotide sequence: TGTGCCAGCAGTGAATTGGCAGCAACCTACGAGCAGTACTTC.

The V gene is TRBV5-8, the J gene TRBJ1-1, with D possibly being TRBD1 (5 bases). The V end was cut by 3 bases, the J end by 0 bases, with 12 bases between. CDR3 length: 15 amino acids. CDR1 is SGHTS, CDR2 YDEGEE, per germline. The CDR3 DNA reads TGTGCCAGCAGCTGGGGGACGGTAATGAACACTGAAGCTTTCTTT. It encodes CASSWGTVMNTEAFF. Together with reference TRBV5-8 and TRBJ1-1, the CDR3 gives the full variable domain: EAGVTQSPTHLIKTRGQQATLRCSPISGHTSVYWYQQALGLGLQFLLWYDEGEERNRGNFPPRFSGRQFPNYSSELNVNALELEDSALYLCASSWGTVMNTEAFFGQGTRLTVV.

The V gene is TRBV3-1 (or the pseudogene TRBV3-2), the J gene TRBJ2-1; TRBD2 matches 13 bases. V trimming: 4 bases; J trimming: 8 bases; junction bases outside the gene matches: 11. CDR1 is LGHDT, CDR2 YNNKEL, per germline (reference sequence). This CDR3 contains 17 residues. CDR3 in amino acids: CASSLGLAGSFRDEQFF. CDR3 nucleotide sequence: TGTGCCAGCAGCCTGGGACTAGCGGGGAGTTTTCGGGATGAGCAGTTCTTC.

This rearrangement joins TRBV7-2 to TRBJ1-6; D may be TRBD1 (5 bases). The ends were cut back, 5 bases at V and 2 bases at J, with 13 bases in the middle. CDR3 size: 16 residues. Germline V gene sequence: CDR1 SGHTA, CDR2 FQGNSA. The CDR3 region is CASSPRQLTYNSPLHF. The CDR3 DNA reads TGTGCCAGCAGCCCGAGACAGCTGACCTATAATTCACCCCTCCACTTT.